The clone carrying this TCR beta chain was picked up one time. Its antigen is as yet unknown. This entry belongs to a study of blood T cells in healthy people across ages. Study-wide results and caveats: TCR beta diversity per million T cells fell roughly linearly with age.

Sample-barcoded 5' priming and a J-beta primer mix drove a second PCR of about 6 to 11 cycles. Each single sample gave us at least 3 million CDR3-containing paired-end reads. TCRdb re-derived calls from the 5' RACE reads in MiXCR, one entry per CDR3 protein. The sample carries around 650,000 distinct CDR3 sequences, about 43% recorded once. Germline lookup yields CDR1 MGHDK and CDR2 SYGVNS. This CDR3 is 14 amino acids long. Each donor's blood draw was around 10 milliliters of peripheral blood. J is TRBJ2-5 and V is TRBV25-1; D unresolved. The J call may be mistaken, given a closer DNA end match to TRBJ2-7. Material: blood. This sequence originates from a man at least 80 years old in good health. In nucleotides, the CDR3 is TGTGCCAGCAGTGAAAATTGGGCAGGATACGAGCAGTACTTC. It codes for CASSENWAGYEQYF.